The 9 T cell receptor beta chains in this list originate from one sample, sequenced in a study of early T cells in non-severe SARS-CoV-2 infection. One entry per CDR3 protein results from TCRdb running MiXCR on the 5' RACE reads. The data hold over 55,000 distinct CDR3 sequences, with approximately 7.7% observed a single time. Sequencing used whole blood. The receptors stem from an adult who was a healthcare worker with PCR-confirmed SARS-CoV-2 infection or an uninfected control (not recorded which).

Within the sample, this clonotype is medium-sized. The gene calls are TRBV27 and TRBJ2-7, with D perhaps matching TRBD1 (6 bases). V was shortened by 3 bases and J by 5 bases, with 14 bases between the two germline ends. The CDR3 loop spans 14 amino acids. Germline values: CDR1 MNHEY, CDR2 SMNVEV (reference sequence). CDR3 loop: CASSFQGKYDEQYF. Here the CDR3 DNA reads TGTGCCAGCAGTTTCCAGGGGAAGTATGACGAGCAGTACTTC.

This clonotype has ten or more counts. The chain joins TRBV11-2 to TRBJ2-1; 7 positions agree with TRBD2. From germline, CDR1 is SGHAT and CDR2 FQNNGV. V was clipped by 5 bases and J by 6 bases; unmatched bases: 10. This CDR3 has 15 amino acids. CDR3 residues: CASSPGTTPSNEQFF. CDR3 bases: TGTGCCAGCAGCCCCGGGACTACCCCGTCCAATGAGCAGTTCTTC.

This clonotype showed up many times. The chain combines TRBV9 with TRBJ1-6; TRBD1 aligns across 8 bases. This CDR3 region has 15 residues. J lost 7 bases, V lost 2 bases, and 5 bases had no gene match. CDR1 and CDR2 (germline): SGDLS, YYNGEE. The CDR3 spells CASSVGQGANSPLHF. CDR3 DNA: TGTGCCAGCAGCGTTGGTCAGGGGGCGAATTCACCCCTCCACTTT.

This clonotype was observed many times. This chain links TRBV2 with TRBJ1-1; no clear D. Trimming left V 5 bases short and J 5 bases short, with 12 bases between. The CDR3 consists of 13 residues. Germline values: CDR1 SNHLY, CDR2 FYNNEI. This CDR3 reads CASSKEGMTEAFF. CDR3 DNA: TGTGCCAGCAGTAAAGAAGGAATGACTGAAGCTTTCTTT.

A few counts support this clonotype. V gene TRBV6-6 combines with J gene TRBJ1-1; TRBD1 matches 8 bases. This CDR3 contains 13 residues. The V segment lost 7 bases and the J segment 6 bases; nucleotides outside the gene matches: 7. The germline gives CDR1 MNHNY, CDR2 SVGAGI (reference sequence). The CDR3 coding sequence is TGTGCCAGCAACCCCATACAGGGGGCTGAAGCTTTCTTT. This codes for CASNPIQGAEAFF.

The sample holds a few counts of this clonotype. The gene calls are TRBV24-1 and TRBJ2-1; 7 nucleotides agree with TRBD2. With 3 bases clipped from V and 0 bases from J, the junction kept 4 bases outside the gene matches. The CDR3 sequence is 16 residues long. CDR1 is KGHDR, CDR2 SFDVKD, per germline. In DNA form, the CDR3 reads TGTGCCACCAGTGATCCCAGCGGGACCTCCTACAATGAGCAGTTCTTC. Translation gives CATSDPSGTSYNEQFF.

This clonotype has at least ten counts. The chain joins TRBV11-2 to TRBJ2-4; D remains ambiguous. This CDR3 has 13 residues. Looked up from germline, CDR1 is SGHAT and CDR2 is FQNNGV. V lost 0 bases, J lost 7 bases, and 7 bases lay in between. The DNA for the CDR3 is TGTGCCAGCAGCTTAGATCTCGGGAACATTCAGTACTTC. Residues: CASSLDLGNIQYF.

This clonotype was observed many times. This chain joins TRBV5-1 and TRBJ2-7, with 8 bases matching TRBD1. Germline CDR1 is SGHRS and CDR2 is YFSETQ. This CDR3 has 15 amino acids. V lost 0 bases and J lost 5; bases outside the gene matches: 7. The CDR3 sequence is CASSLGPQGADEQYF. The CDR3 DNA sequence: TGCGCCAGCAGCTTGGGCCCGCAGGGGGCCGACGAGCAGTACTTC. Variable domain in full (rest from reference TRBV5-1 and TRBJ2-7): KAGVTQTPRYLIKTRGQQVTLSCSPISGHRSVSWYQQTPGQGLQFLFEYFSETQRNKGNFPGRFSGRQFSNSRSEMNVSTLELGDSALYLCASSLGPQGADEQYFGPGTRLTVT.

The chain combines TRBV7-9 with TRBJ2-7, with D possibly TRBD1 on 6 matching bases. Per germline, CDR1 SEHNR and CDR2 FQNEAQ (reference sequence). V lost 5 bases to trimming and J lost 5 bases, with 10 bases between them. The length of the CDR3 is 12 residues. The DNA of the CDR3 is TGTGCCAGCAGCCGGGCAGGGGACGAGCAGTACTTC. Its translation: CASSRAGDEQYF.